These 11 T cell receptor beta chains originate from one sample sequenced in a study of vaccination effects on CD4 cells after COVID-19. Their antigens remain unidentified. TCRdb's copy holds only in-frame clones and misses some; the assay was immunoSEQ multiplex PCR. Of roughly 35,000 clones detected, more than 70% appear once; the ten largest clones hold 27%. Sequencing was preceded by expansion of antigen-specific CD4+ T cells with viral peptide pools in the ViraFEST assay. Investigators separated out CD4+ T cells once approximately 9 days of culture had passed. According to the study, vaccine recipients showed no prior SARS-CoV-2 infection and negative nucleocapsid antibodies. Sequenced material: CD4+ T cells from PBMCs cultured with HCoV-OC43 spike peptides, taken before COVID-19 vaccination. Described subset: HCoV-OC43 spike overlapping peptide pool stimulation. Source of these receptors: a human donor who received a COVID-19 vaccine.

The rearrangement uses TRBV4-2 and TRBJ2-7, with 9 bases lining up with TRBD2. Trimming took 0 bases from V and 9 from J; bases not matched to a gene: 12. Germline values: CDR1 LGHNA, CDR2 YNFKEQ. CDR3 size: 16 residues. The DNA of the CDR3 is TGTGCCAGCAGCCAAGATCCGGTAGCGGGAGTATTAGGGCAGTACTTC. Its translation: CASSQDPVAGVLGQYF.

The chain combines TRBV24-1 with TRBJ2-1, with 8 nucleotides matching TRBD2. Unmatched junction bases numbered 7, after V lost 7 bases and J lost 0 bases. Germline CDR1 and CDR2: KGHDR and SFDVKD. The CDR3 loop spans 16 amino acids. CDR3 nucleotide sequence: TGTGCCACCAGCCCCAAGCGGGAGAGCTCCTACAATGAGCAGTTCTTC. It encodes CATSPKRESSYNEQFF.

The rearrangement links TRBV5-1 to TRBJ2-2, with TRBD2 as a possible D gene (6 bases). CDR3 length equals 18 residues. Germline CDR1 is SGHRS and CDR2 is YFSETQ. Trimming shortened V by 0 bases and J by 1 base, and 16 bases separated the two germline ends. The CDR3 DNA follows: TGCGCCAGCAGCTTGGCCGGGCGGGGAGCGCGGAACACCGGGGAGCTGTTTTTT. Translation: CASSLAGRGARNTGELFF.

V usage is TRBV2 and J usage is TRBJ1-1, with 10 bases aligning to TRBD1. V gave up 3 bases and J gave up 6 bases; unmatched junction bases: 4. The CDR3 loop spans 14 amino acids. Germline V CDR1 and CDR2: SNHLY, FYNNEI. In nucleotides, the CDR3 is TGTGCCAGCAGTGAGGGGACAGGGGAGCCTGAAGCTTTCTTT. It specifies CASSEGTGEPEAFF.

V and J are TRBV15 and TRBJ1-3, with 7 bases matching TRBD1. Germline lookup yields CDR1 LNHNV and CDR2 YYDKDF (reference sequence). The CDR3 extends over 15 amino acids. Trimming at V came to 1 base and at J to 7 bases, leaving 7 bases not matched to a gene. CDR3: CATSRGQGPGNTIYF. For the CDR3, the DNA is TGTGCCACCAGCAGAGGACAGGGTCCCGGGAACACCATATATTTT.

The J gene is TRBJ2-5, the V gene TRBV24-1; maybe TRBD1 (7 bases). Trimming took 6 bases from V and 4 from J, leaving 26 bases between them. Germline V gene sequence: CDR1 KGHDR, CDR2 SFDVKD. This CDR3 region has 18 residues. The CDR3 DNA reads as TGTGCCACCAGTAAAAAGGCCAGGGGGGTTATTCCGGGAGAGACCCAGTACTTC. Protein sequence: CATSKKARGVIPGETQYF.

The chain carries TRBV12-3 or TRBV12-4 and TRBJ1-1, with D unclear. There are 12 residues in the CDR3. V was trimmed by 3 bases and J by 9 bases, leaving 11 bases between them. The CDR3 loop is CASSFVRAQAFF. The CDR3 DNA reads TGTGCCAGCAGTTTTGTCCGAGCCCAAGCTTTCTTT.

The chain has TRBV10-3 and TRBJ2-2, with TRBD1 matching 9 bases. Unmatched junction bases numbered 6, after V lost 9 bases and J lost 1 base. The germline V gene has CDR1 ENHRY and CDR2 SYGVKD. The CDR3 spans 15 residues. The CDR3, as DNA: TGTGCCATTAACCGGGGACAGGGGAACACCGGGGAGCTGTTTTTT. Translating it yields CAINRGQGNTGELFF.

This clone came up a few times. The rearrangement joins TRBV18 to TRBJ2-2, with D maybe TRBD2 (5 bases). The germline gives CDR1 KGHSH, CDR2 LQKENI. Trimming stripped 2 bases from V and 5 bases from J, with 9 bases between. The CDR3 is 14 residues long. The CDR3 region has the DNA TGTGCCAGCTCACCATACGAGGGTACCGGGGAGCTGTTTTTT. Translated, it gives CASSPYEGTGELFF.

This chain links TRBV6-1 with TRBJ1-2; D unclear. The CDR3 totals 13 residues. Germline CDR1 and CDR2: MNHNS and SASEGT. The V and J ends lost 3 bases and 6 bases respectively, with 11 bases between them. The chain's CDR3 is CASSDWTVHGYTF. DNA of the CDR3: TGTGCCAGCAGTGATTGGACCGTCCATGGCTACACCTTC.

The V and J genes are TRBV10-3 and TRBJ1-6, with 7 bases matching TRBD1. The CDR3 totals 11 residues. Unmatched junction bases numbered 4, after V lost 10 bases and J lost 10 bases. Germline-derived CDR1 and CDR2 are ENHRY and SYGVKD. CDR3 sequence (DNA): TGTGCCACCAGGGACAGCTCACCCCTCCACTTT. Its translation: CATRDSSPLHF.